One and the same sample provided the 14 T cell receptor beta chains below, sequenced in a study of T cell repertoires in ileal Crohn's disease. Only in-frame clones appear in the TCRdb table, and some are missing; sequencing was by immunoSEQ multiplex PCR. The repertoire has some 17,000 clones, roughly two thirds of them found once; the top ten carry less than 6.5%. Sequenced sample: ileal tissue. These receptors were collected from an adult with Crohn's disease.

This clone was counted a single time. V gene TRBV2 combines with J gene TRBJ2-2; 12 bases match TRBD2. Trimming removed 2 bases from V and 3 bases from J; junction bases left unmatched: 13. Germline lookup yields CDR1 SNHLY and CDR2 FYNNEI. The CDR3 extends over 20 amino acids. CDR3 nucleotide sequence: TGTGCCAGCAGTGAACCCCTAGCGGGAGGGCCCTCCAGCTACACCGGGGAGCTGTTTTTT. Translation gives CASSEPLAGGPSSYTGELFF. Looking up the rest from reference TRBV2 and TRBJ2-2 gives the full variable domain: EPEVTQTPSHQVTQMGQEVILRCVPISNHLYFYWYRQILGQKVEFLVSFYNNEISEKSEIFDDQFSVERPDGSNFTLKIRSTKLEDSAMYFCASSEPLAGGPSSYTGELFFGEGSRLTVL.

The chain links TRBV7-2 to TRBJ1-5, with D maybe TRBD1 (5 bases). CDR1 is SGHTA and CDR2 is FQGNSA in the germline V gene. The CDR3 is 15 residues long. V was cut by 1 base and J by 5 bases, with 12 bases left in between. The CDR3 loop reads CASSLGRDVHQPQHF. The DNA for the CDR3 is TGTGCCAGCAGCTTAGGCAGGGATGTCCATCAGCCCCAGCATTTT.

The CDR3, as DNA: TGTGCCAGCAGCCGAGTCACTGAAGCTTTCTTT. Encoded protein: CASSRVTEAFF. The chain links TRBV7-3 to TRBJ1-1, with D unresolved. The germline CDR1 and CDR2 sequences are SGHTA and FQGTGA. The length of the CDR3 is 11 residues. Trimming cost V 5 bases and J 4 bases, with 5 bases left between them. Looking up the rest from reference TRBV7-3 and TRBJ1-1 gives the full variable domain: GAGVSQTPSNKVTEKGKYVELRCDPISGHTALYWYRQSLGQGPEFLIYFQGTGAADDSGLPNDRFFAVRPEGSVSTLKIQRTERGDSAVYLCASSRVTEAFFGQGTRLTVV.

This chain joins TRBV19 and TRBJ1-3, with 7 bases identical to TRBD1. This CDR3 region has 16 residues. Germline CDR1 LNHDA, CDR2 SQIVND (reference sequence). J gave up 3 bases and V 2 bases, and 7 bases lay outside the gene matches. The CDR3 coding sequence is TGTGCCAGTAGTATATCGAGGGGGCTCGGTGGAAACACCATATATTTT. Translated, it gives CASSISRGLGGNTIYF.

This clone is deemed medium-sized (0.01 to 0.1%). The chain has TRBV6-4 and TRBJ2-5, with 11 nucleotides matching TRBD2. From germline, CDR1 is MRHNA and CDR2 SNTAGT. The CDR3 runs to 15 residues. Germline trimming cut 2 bases from V and 2 bases from J; bases unmatched to any gene: 1. The CDR3 is CASSDIAGGQETQYF. For the CDR3, the DNA is TGTGCCAGCAGTGACATAGCGGGAGGGCAAGAGACCCAGTACTTC.

The chain combines TRBV30 with TRBJ2-3, with 7 positions matching TRBD2. This CDR3 has 11 amino acids. Germline lookup yields CDR1 GTSNPN and CDR2 SVGIG (reference sequence). V shed 5 bases and J 10 bases; nucleotides not matched to a gene: 6. As DNA, the CDR3 is TGTGCCTGGGGAGCGGGAAGGTCGCAGTATTTT. As protein: CAWGAGRSQYF.

This rearrangement joins TRBV5-6 to TRBJ1-4; no clear D. With 2 bases removed from V and 13 bases from J, the gap between germline ends came to 18 bases. Per germline, CDR1 SGHDT and CDR2 YYEEEE. The CDR3 sequence is 14 residues long. CDR3 residues: CASSFRGRPARLFF. CDR3 nucleotide sequence: TGTGCCAGCAGCTTTCGAGGGCGTCCGGCAAGACTGTTTTTT.

The chain links TRBV7-8 to TRBJ1-1, with 11 positions matching TRBD1. V shed 5 bases and J 3 bases; nucleotides not matched to a gene: 8. Germline CDR1 SGHVS, CDR2 FQNEAQ. CDR3 length: 16 residues. The CDR3 is CASSAPGQGGHTEAFF. Here the CDR3 DNA reads TGTGCCAGCAGCGCCCCGGGACAGGGGGGTCACACTGAAGCTTTCTTT.

This chain joins TRBV30 and TRBJ1-1; D is undetermined. With 3 bases removed from V and 0 bases from J, the gap between germline ends came to 8 bases. There are 13 residues in the CDR3. Per germline, CDR1 GTSNPN and CDR2 SVGIG (reference sequence). The CDR3 DNA reads as TGTGCCTGGAGACTATCCCTGAACACTGAAGCTTTCTTT. Translating gives CAWRLSLNTEAFF.

The V gene is TRBV2, the J gene TRBJ1-2; TRBD1 agrees at 9 bases. V was pared by 7 bases and J by 7 bases, with 7 bases of the junction left unmatched. The CDR3 consists of 13 residues. Germline loops: CDR1 SNHLY, CDR2 FYNNEI. CDR3 amino acids: CASTPTGGSGYTF. DNA of the CDR3: TGTGCCAGCACCCCGACAGGGGGGAGTGGCTACACCTTC.

The chain employs TRBV5-4 and TRBJ2-2; 9 bases match TRBD2. The V segment lost 4 bases and the J segment 8 bases; nucleotides outside the gene matches: 6. The germline gives CDR1 SGHNT, CDR2 YYREEE (reference sequence). The CDR3 covers 14 residues. The CDR3 is CASSDASGVGELFF. In DNA, the CDR3 is TGTGCCAGCAGCGACGCTAGCGGGGTTGGGGAGCTGTTTTTT.

This clone occurred a few times. The genes are TRBV9 and TRBJ2-3; a weak D match, TRBD1 (5 bases). CDR3 length: 13 amino acids. Germline V CDR1 and CDR2: SGDLS, YYNGEE. V was cut by 2 bases and J by 3 bases, with 7 bases left in between. CDR3 protein: CASSVRETDTQYF. DNA for the CDR3: TGTGCCAGCAGCGTCAGGGAAACAGATACGCAGTATTTT. The full variable domain, with the rest looked up from reference TRBV9 and TRBJ2-3, is DSGVTQTPKHLITATGQRVTLRCSPRSGDLSVYWYQQSLDQGLQFLIQYYNGEERAKGNILERFSAQQFPDLHSELNLSSLELGDSALYFCASSVRETDTQYFGPGTRLTVL.

This clone has just one count. The chain links TRBV18 to TRBJ2-2; D is perhaps TRBD2 (5 bases). V was trimmed by 1 base and J by 5 bases, leaving 11 bases between them. CDR1 is KGHSH, CDR2 LQKENI, per germline. This CDR3 has 15 amino acids. The CDR3, as DNA: TGTGCCAGCTCACCACTAGACACTAGGACCGGGGAGCTGTTTTTT. This codes for CASSPLDTRTGELFF. The full variable domain, its missing parts supplied by reference TRBV18 and TRBJ2-2, is NAGVMQNPRHLVRRRGQEARLRCSPMKGHSHVYWYRQLPEEGLKFMVYLQKENIIDESGMPKERFSAEFPKEGPSILRIQQVVRGDSAAYFCASSPLDTRTGELFFGEGSRLTVL.

This clone came up a few times. The V and J genes are TRBV18 and TRBJ1-1, with D tentatively TRBD1 (5 bases). Germline V gene sequence: CDR1 KGHSH, CDR2 LQKENI. V gave up 6 bases and J gave up 3 bases, with 14 bases separating them. CDR3 length: 14 residues. The CDR3 DNA reads as TGTGCCAGCTCCACCGGAGGGGCTCACACTGAAGCTTTCTTT. As protein: CASSTGGAHTEAFF.